The T cell receptor (beta chain) under discussion was sequenced for a study of T-cell memory formation after mild COVID-19. Study details: Largely donor-specific sequence clusters came from a couple of donors.

On this clonotype: The antigen remains undetermined.

The study's findings and limits: Among clones contracting day 15 to 85, CD4/CD8 was balanced, whereas later expanders leaned CD4+. CD4+ contracting clones lay mainly in CM and EM, CD8+ ones in EMRA.

5'RACE, which relied on constant-segment primers, yielded TCR alpha and TCR beta cDNA libraries carrying sample barcodes and UMIs. TCRdb fed the 5' RACE reads into MiXCR, producing one record per CDR3 protein. This table holds some 200,000 distinct CDR3 sequences, over 9% found once. V was pared by 5 bases and J by 2 bases, with 7 bases of the junction left unmatched. This CDR3 contains 15 residues. Germline assignment: CDR1 SEHNR and CDR2 FQNEAQ (reference sequence). V is TRBV7-9 and J is TRBJ2-7, with TRBD1 identical over 9 bases. The sample comprised PBMCs or a T cell subset sorted from them (not recorded which). The TCR originated in a man younger than 35 who had mild COVID-19 (a few samples of this study predate the infection). Cell type and time point are not known. The CDR3 reads CASSLSQGAAYEQYF. The CDR3 nucleotides read TGTGCCAGCAGCCTCTCACAGGGGGCGGCCTACGAGCAGTACTTC.